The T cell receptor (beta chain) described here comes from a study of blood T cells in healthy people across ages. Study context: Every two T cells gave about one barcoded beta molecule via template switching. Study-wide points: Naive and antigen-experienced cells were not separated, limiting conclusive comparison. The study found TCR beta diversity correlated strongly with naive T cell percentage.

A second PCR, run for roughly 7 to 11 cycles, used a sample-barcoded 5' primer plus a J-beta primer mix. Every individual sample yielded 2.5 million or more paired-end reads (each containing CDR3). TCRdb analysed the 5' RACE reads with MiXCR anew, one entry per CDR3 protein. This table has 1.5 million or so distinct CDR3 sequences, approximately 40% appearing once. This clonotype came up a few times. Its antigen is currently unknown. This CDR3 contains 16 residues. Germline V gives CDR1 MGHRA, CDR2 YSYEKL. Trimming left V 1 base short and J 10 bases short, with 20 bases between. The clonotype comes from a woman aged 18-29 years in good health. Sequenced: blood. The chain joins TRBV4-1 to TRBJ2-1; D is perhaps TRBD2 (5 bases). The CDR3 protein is CASSQASGLATSEQFF. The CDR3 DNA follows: TGCGCCAGCAGCCAAGCCTCCGGACTGGCCACAAGCGAGCAGTTCTTC.